The T cell receptor beta chain under discussion was sequenced for a study of early T cells in non-severe SARS-CoV-2 infection. Study in general: The chains were unpaired, and the sequenced material was bulk RNA from unsorted whole blood.

Individual cDNA molecules received unique molecular identifiers during library preparation. MiXCR, run by TCRdb on the 5' RACE reads, gives a single entry per CDR3 protein. Of around 67,000 distinct CDR3 sequences listed, roughly 12% are singletons. V dropped 3 bases and J dropped 8 bases, with 5 bases sitting between them. CDR3 length: 12 amino acids. Germline V gene sequence: CDR1 SEHNR, CDR2 FQNEAQ (reference sequence). The J gene is TRBJ1-6, the V gene TRBV7-9; D unclear. This clonotype was sampled from an adult who was a healthcare worker with PCR-confirmed SARS-CoV-2 infection or an uninfected control (not recorded which). Sample: whole blood. CDR3 bases: TGTGCCAGCAGCTTTCAGGATTCACCCCTCCACTTT. This translates into CASSFQDSPLHF.